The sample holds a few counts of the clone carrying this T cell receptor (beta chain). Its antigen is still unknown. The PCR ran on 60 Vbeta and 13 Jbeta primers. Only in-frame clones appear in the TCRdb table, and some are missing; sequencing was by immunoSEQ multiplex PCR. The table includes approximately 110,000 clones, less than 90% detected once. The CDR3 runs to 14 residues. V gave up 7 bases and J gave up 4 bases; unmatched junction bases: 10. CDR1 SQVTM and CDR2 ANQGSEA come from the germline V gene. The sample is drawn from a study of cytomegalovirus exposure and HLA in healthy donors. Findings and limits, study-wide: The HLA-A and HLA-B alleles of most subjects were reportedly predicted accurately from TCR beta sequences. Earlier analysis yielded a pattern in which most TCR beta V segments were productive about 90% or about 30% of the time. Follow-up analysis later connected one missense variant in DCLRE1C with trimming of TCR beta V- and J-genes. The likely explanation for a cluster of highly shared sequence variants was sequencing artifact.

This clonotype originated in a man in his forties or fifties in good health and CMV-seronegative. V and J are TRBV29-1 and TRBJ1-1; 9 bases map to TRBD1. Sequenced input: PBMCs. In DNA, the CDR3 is TGCAGCGCGGACGAAACAGGGGGCGCCACTGAAGCTTTCTTT. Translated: CSADETGGATEAFF.